This T cell receptor (beta chain) was captured by sequencing in a study of shared clonotypes between healthy human individuals. Study at large: A donor's plate count was three for CD4 naive and three for CD4 memory; CD8 naive had two and CD8 memory one. Whole-study findings and limits: Relative to clonotypes present in all four donors, those not shared had lower generation probabilities.

Worth noting for this clone: What it binds is not known.

Germline V gene sequence: CDR1 MRHNA, CDR2 SNTAGT. This CDR3 comprises 14 residues. V shed 3 bases and J 4 bases; nucleotides not matched to a gene: 3. The assay ran at deep level. TCRdb's table, derived via immunoSEQ multiplex PCR, lists solely in-frame clones and lacks some. The sample consists of around 580,000 clones, roughly 98% of them appearing once. Terminally differentiated effector memory CD45RA+ cells were excluded from the naive CD8 cells, which were CD45RO-negative and positively selected for CCR7. Among the donors, all were Caucasian adults who lived in Nashville, Tennessee. This TCR was sampled from a man aged 25-45 years in good health. Sequenced input: naive CD8+ T cells sorted from blood. The V gene is TRBV6-4, the J gene TRBJ2-1; the match to TRBD2 covers 7 bases. The CDR3 reads CASSEEAGYNEQFF. CDR3 nucleotides: TGTGCCAGCAGTGAGGAAGCGGGATACAATGAGCAGTTCTTC.